Each of the 27 T cell receptor beta chains below was sequenced from the same sample in a study of T-cell reconstitution after alpha-beta-depleted transplantation in children. Molecular barcoding with unique molecular identifiers was used for the TCRbeta library. TCRdb recomputed calls from the PCR reads with MiXCR, one row per CDR3 protein. The sample contains approximately 510,000 distinct CDR3 sequences, around 18% of which appear only once. This material consisted of PBMCs from the stem cell graft donor, taken from the stem cell graft. The receptors originated from a human donor who donated a stem cell graft to a child with acute lymphoblastic leukemia.

This clonotype was counted only a few times. The gene calls are TRBV4-1 and TRBJ2-1; 9 nucleotides align to TRBD2. In germline, CDR1 is MGHRA, CDR2 YSYEKL. Trimming cost V 6 bases and J 3 bases; bases outside gene matches: 3. The CDR3 sequence is 14 residues long. As DNA, the CDR3 is TGCGCCAGCAGTGGCGGGAGGGTCTACAATGAGCAGTTCTTC. This gives the protein CASSGGRVYNEQFF.

This clonotype was seen a handful of times. V and J are TRBV19 and TRBJ1-1; D is unclear. Trimming took 8 bases from V and 1 from J, leaving 11 bases between them. Germline V gene sequence: CDR1 LNHDA, CDR2 SQIVND (reference sequence). This CDR3 is 13 amino acids long. For the CDR3, the DNA is TGTGCCAGTCATCCAGGCGGGAACACTGAAGCTTTCTTT. It is translated as CASHPGGNTEAFF.

This clonotype came up a few times. CDR3 in DNA: TGCGCCAGCAGCCGTCTGGCGACAGGAAGCGCCTACGAGCAGTACTTC. This translates into CASSRLATGSAYEQYF. V usage is TRBV5-1 and J usage is TRBJ2-7; tentative D call: TRBD1 (6 bases). The CDR3 runs to 16 residues. CDR1 and CDR2 from the germline V gene are SGHRS and YFSETQ. Trimming removed 4 bases at V and 2 bases at J, with 19 bases between.

This clonotype was observed many times. Sequence at one end of the junction differs from germline and may be a read error. The V gene is TRBV5-1, the J gene TRBJ1-1, with 10 bases identical to TRBD1. This CDR3 is 14 amino acids long. The germline V gene has CDR1 SGHRS and CDR2 YFSETQ. CDR3 sequence reads: CASSLGQGGTEAFF. CDR3 nucleotides: TGTGCCAGCAGTTTAGGACAGGGGGGCACTGAAGCTTTCTTT.

This rearrangement joins TRBV11-3 to TRBJ2-1, with 7 bases aligning to TRBD1. V lost 5 bases to trimming and J lost 4 bases; unmatched junction nucleotides: 5. The CDR3 extends over 14 amino acids. Per the germline V gene, CDR1 is SGHNT and CDR2 is YENEEA. The CDR3 is CASSIGTEYNEQFF. The CDR3 DNA reads as TGTGCCAGCAGCATCGGGACAGAGTACAATGAGCAGTTCTTC.

This clonotype turned up a few times. J is TRBJ2-1 and V is TRBV20-1, with 9 bases lining up with TRBD1. Germline V CDR1 and CDR2: DFQATT, SNEGSKA (reference sequence). The CDR3 sequence is 14 residues long. J gave up 9 bases and V 8 bases, and 14 bases lay outside the gene matches. This chain's CDR3 is CSPQGDRVASEQFF. CDR3 sequence (DNA): TGCAGTCCTCAGGGGGACAGGGTTGCGTCTGAGCAGTTCTTC.

As DNA, the CDR3 is TGCGCCAGCAGCTTGGCTGCAGGGGGCGGAGGCAATGAGCAGTTCTTC. Protein product: CASSLAAGGGGNEQFF. V usage is TRBV5-1 and J usage is TRBJ2-1; 8 bases agree with TRBD1. V was clipped by 0 bases and J by 6 bases; unmatched bases: 8. Germline assignment: CDR1 SGHRS and CDR2 YFSETQ. The CDR3 covers 16 residues. The full variable domain, with the rest looked up from reference TRBV5-1 and TRBJ2-1, is KAGVTQTPRYLIKTRGQQVTLSCSPISGHRSVSWYQQTPGQGLQFLFEYFSETQRNKGNFPGRFSGRQFSNSRSEMNVSTLELGDSALYLCASSLAAGGGGNEQFFGPGTRLTVL.

This clonotype showed up just a few times. The chain recombines TRBV25-1 with TRBJ2-5; D tentatively reads TRBD1 or TRBD2 (6 bases each). Trimming took 4 bases from V and 3 from J, leaving 15 bases between them. CDR1 MGHDK and CDR2 SYGVNS come from the germline V gene. The CDR3 consists of 15 residues. The CDR3 DNA follows: TGTGCCAGCAGTGGGGGGGCAGGGGTAGAAGAGACCCAGTACTTC. This codes for CASSGGAGVEETQYF.

The V and J genes are TRBV4-1 and TRBJ2-7, with 13 bases lining up with TRBD2. The length of the CDR3 is 16 residues. CDR1 is MGHRA and CDR2 is YSYEKL in the germline V gene. Trimming at V came to 4 bases and at J to 6 bases, leaving 9 bases not matched to a gene. CDR3 in amino acids: CASSLDVRTSGGEQYF. The CDR3 region has the DNA TGCGCCAGCAGCCTAGATGTCAGGACTAGCGGGGGCGAGCAGTACTTC.

V gene TRBV5-1 combines with J gene TRBJ2-1, with 7 bases identical to TRBD2. V shed 2 bases, J shed 5 bases, and the junction held 7 bases outside the gene matches. Germline V gives CDR1 SGHRS, CDR2 YFSETQ. This CDR3 comprises 15 residues. The CDR3 protein is CASSFLSGFNNEQFF. DNA for the CDR3: TGCGCCAGCAGCTTTCTTAGCGGGTTTAACAATGAGCAGTTCTTC.

The chain joins TRBV2 to TRBJ2-3; D perhaps matches TRBD2 (5 bases). This CDR3 is built from 11 residues. V lost 4 bases and J lost 11, with 10 bases in between. Germline V CDR1 and CDR2: SNHLY, FYNNEI. The CDR3 DNA reads as TGTGCCAGCAGTGGTGCGGGCCTGCAGTATTTT. Translated: CASSGAGLQYF.

A few counts support this clonotype. J is TRBJ1-1 and V is TRBV5-1; 7 bases are shared with TRBD1. The germline V gene encodes CDR1 SGHRS and CDR2 YFSETQ. This CDR3 has 14 residues. The V gene end was trimmed by 3 bases and the J gene end by 6 bases; junction bases not matched to a gene: 8. The DNA of the CDR3 is TGCGCCAGCAGCTCGACAGGGATTCTAGCTGAAGCTTTCTTT. This codes for CASSSTGILAEAFF.

The CDR3 nucleotides are TGTGCCAGCAGCTCGCTGGGGGGCCGCACCGGGGAGCTGTTTTTT. It specifies CASSSLGGRTGELFF. The V call is TRBV12-3 or TRBV12-4, the J call TRBJ2-2; D assignment may be TRBD1 or TRBD2 (6 bases each). V lost 6 bases and J lost 4, with 15 bases in between. The CDR3 consists of 15 residues.

This clonotype was counted ten times or more. The chain uses TRBV29-1 and TRBJ1-1, with D maybe TRBD1 (6 bases). This CDR3 contains 15 residues. Looked up from germline, CDR1 is SQVTM and CDR2 is ANQGSEA. The V end lost 5 bases, the J end lost 0 bases, and 16 bases lay between the germline ends. The CDR3 DNA reads as TGCAGCGTTCCAGACAGGAGCTCTATGAACACTGAAGCTTTCTTT. This gives the protein CSVPDRSSMNTEAFF. The full variable domain, in which reference TRBV29-1 and TRBJ1-1 provide the parts outside the CDR3, is SAVISQKPSRDICQRGTSLTIQCQVDSQVTMMFWYRQQPGQSLTLIATANQGSEATYESGFVIDKFPISRPNLTFSTLTVSNMSPEDSSIYLCSVPDRSSMNTEAFFGQGTRLTVV.

J is TRBJ1-2 and V is TRBV7-2; tentative D call: TRBD1 (6 bases). V lost 4 bases and J lost 5, with 14 bases in between. Germline V gene lookup returns CDR1 SGHTA and CDR2 FQGNSA. This CDR3 has 14 amino acids. The CDR3 sequence: CASSSGTRAYGYTF. CDR3 nucleotides: TGTGCCAGCAGCTCCGGGACAAGGGCTTATGGCTACACCTTC.

This clonotype was found a few times. CDR3 in DNA: TGTGCCAGCAGCTGCGGGACTAGCGGGAGCACAGATACGCAGTATTTT. This codes for CASSCGTSGSTDTQYF. The J gene is TRBJ2-3, the V gene TRBV7-4; TRBD2 matches 12 bases. CDR1 and CDR2 from the germline V gene are SGHVT and SQSDAQ. Trimming took 4 bases from V and 0 from J; bases not matched to a gene: 2. The CDR3 sequence is 16 residues long.

This clonotype was recorded a few times. The chain employs TRBV12-3 or TRBV12-4 and TRBJ2-2; 7 bases fit TRBD2. With V trimmed by 6 bases and J by 8 bases, 12 bases remained unmatched. The CDR3 totals 15 residues. CDR3 coding DNA: TGTGCCAGCAGGTGGCGCGGGAGTTTTACGGGGGAGCTGTTTTTT. Protein sequence: CASRWRGSFTGELFF.

The chain has TRBV18 and TRBJ2-2; D remains unclear. V lost 0 bases and J lost 3, with 8 bases in between. CDR3 length: 15 amino acids. Germline lookup yields CDR1 KGHSH and CDR2 LQKENI. The CDR3 here is CASSPPESYTGELFF. In nucleotides, the CDR3 is TGTGCCAGCTCACCACCAGAATCCTACACCGGGGAGCTGTTTTTT.

V usage is TRBV29-1 and J usage is TRBJ1-1; D call uncertain. This CDR3 has 11 amino acids. Trimming removed 4 bases at V and 11 bases at J, with 14 bases between. Germline CDR1 is SQVTM and CDR2 is ANQGSEA. The CDR3 protein is CSVVKAALAFF. CDR3 nucleotide sequence: TGCAGCGTTGTGAAAGCCGCCCTCGCTTTCTTT.

This clonotype was counted between two and nine times. This chain connects TRBV10-2 to TRBJ2-6, with D unresolved. Germline assignment: CDR1 WSHSY and CDR2 SAAADI. Between the trimmed V and J ends, which lost 7 bases and 12 bases, there was a span of 25 bases. The CDR3 contains 16 residues. In DNA form, the CDR3 reads TGCGCCAGCATGGGGTCCTTGGGGAAGGTTTCATCCGTCCTGACTTTC. It encodes CASMGSLGKVSSVLTF.

The gene calls are TRBV3-1 and TRBJ2-1; D unresolved. The CDR3 covers 13 residues. Germline-derived CDR1 and CDR2 are LGHDT and YNNKEL (reference sequence). The CDR3 coding sequence is TGTGCTTCAAAGTGGGCCTCCTACAATGAGCAGTTCTTC. Protein sequence: CASKWASYNEQFF.

This rearrangement joins TRBV12-3 or TRBV12-4 to TRBJ1-2, with no clear D. The V and J ends lost 3 bases and 1 base respectively, with 6 bases between them. The CDR3 length is 13 residues. The CDR3 sequence: CASSFVDNYGYTF. CDR3 sequence (DNA): TGTGCCAGCAGTTTTGTGGATAACTATGGCTACACCTTC.

In this sample, this clonotype turned up a few times. V gene TRBV12-3 or TRBV12-4 combines with J gene TRBJ1-5; D remains unclear. The CDR3 contains 14 residues. V shed 3 bases and J shed 3 bases, with 9 bases lying between them. The CDR3, as DNA: TGTGCCAGCAGTTTGGGAATGTTCAATCAGCCCCAGCATTTT. As protein: CASSLGMFNQPQHF.

The chain employs TRBV5-1 and TRBJ2-7; D unresolved. The V gene's germline CDR1 is SGHRS and CDR2 YFSETQ. The CDR3 is 13 residues long. Trimming pared 0 bases from V and 2 bases from J, leaving 6 bases between. The CDR3 DNA follows: TGCGCCAGCAGCTTGGAAGGACCCTACGAGCAGTACTTC. This codes for CASSLEGPYEQYF.

The rearrangement joins TRBV20-1 to TRBJ2-1, with TRBD2 matching over 9 bases. CDR1 and CDR2 from the germline V gene are DFQATT and SNEGSKA (reference sequence). J was trimmed by 5 bases and V by 3 bases; bases with no gene match: 2. This CDR3 is 13 amino acids long. CDR3 loop: CSARGLANNEQFF. CDR3 bases: TGCAGTGCTAGGGGACTAGCCAACAATGAGCAGTTCTTC.

This clonotype was picked up a small number of times. The rearrangement joins TRBV12-3 or TRBV12-4 to TRBJ2-1; TRBD2 agrees at 7 bases. This CDR3 has 18 amino acids. Unmatched junction bases numbered 15, after V lost 5 bases and J lost 2 bases. CDR3 nucleotides: TGTGCCAGCAGTCCAGGAGGCTGGCTAGCGGAGACCTACAATGAGCAGTTCTTC. Its translation is CASSPGGWLAETYNEQFF.

The chain couples TRBV20-1 to TRBJ1-2; D might be TRBD1 (5 bases). The CDR3 contains 14 residues. The V end was cut by 2 bases, the J end by 9 bases, with 19 bases between. The germline V gene encodes CDR1 DFQATT and CDR2 SNEGSKA (reference sequence). In DNA, the CDR3 is TGCAGTGCTAGACCCGACAGTTTATCGTCTCGCTACACCTTC. Translated, it gives CSARPDSLSSRYTF.